The rows below give T cell receptor beta chains drawn from one sample of a study of blood T cells in healthy people across ages. One entry per CDR3 protein, called by TCRdb with MiXCR from the 5' RACE reads. The sample records hundreds of thousands of distinct CDR3 sequences, about a fifth being singletons. The specimen was blood. These receptors were taken from a man between 70 and 80 years old in good health. The conserved cysteine and the conserved F or W are not part of the CDR3 here.

TRBV12-3/TRBV12-4,TRBJ2-1,ASSLLTGDNEQF
TRBV19,TRBJ2-6,ASSIGVQGPYSGANVLT
TRBV10-1,TRBJ1-1,ASSGSGGEAF
TRBV10-3,TRBJ2-4,AISEAGYEAKNIQY
TRBV24-1,TRBJ2-4,ATSDKGQGRSKNIQY
TRBV20-1,TRBJ2-1,SLQGEGSYNELF
TRBV12-3/TRBV12-4,TRBJ1-1,ASRQGRMNTEAF
TRBV20-1,TRBJ2-2,SARDQGTGGGELF
TRBV6-1,TRBJ2-3,ASKSALGIDTQY
TRBV18,TRBJ2-5,ASSQTGTKETQY
TRBV19,TRBJ2-2,ATRRETSVSNTGELF
TRBV20-1,TRBJ2-6,SARAQGTGANVLT
TRBV6-5,TRBJ1-1,ASSYGDRLNTEAF
TRBV20-1,TRBJ2-5,SAETGTETQY
TRBV4-1,TRBJ2-3,ASSQDRSRAGRATQY
TRBV29-1,TRBJ1-1,SGTGVGNTEAF
TRBV20-1,TRBJ2-5,SAREVWQQETQY
TRBV2,TRBJ2-5,ASGSRLYQETQY
TRBV12-3/TRBV12-4,TRBJ2-1,ASIVASGAREQF
TRBV11-2,TRBJ1-1,ASSFTGKANTEAF
TRBV10-3,TRBJ1-2,AISVGTDYGYT
TRBV10-3,TRBJ2-2,AISPGTPNTGELF
TRBV7-8,TRBJ1-2,ASSVIRGGDYGYT
TRBV3-1,TRBJ2-3,ASSSKWREGRADTQY
TRBV7-2,TRBJ2-3,ASSTTTLETDTQY
TRBV27,TRBJ1-5,ASSPTGTGFQPQH
TRBV20-1,NA,SAPRGVSSEQF
TRBV7-2,TRBJ2-5,ASSAGTSGLLSQY
TRBV29-1,TRBJ2-7,SVGGTDHFYEQY
TRBV6-2/TRBV6-3,TRBJ2-4,ASSYSRLAGAANIQY
TRBV18,TRBJ2-5,ASSSGGVGETQY
TRBV20-1,TRBJ2-1,SAAFLAGGYYNEQF
TRBV6-1,TRBJ2-3,ASGWWPDTQY
TRBV27,TRBJ2-4,ASRATGSRNIQY
TRBV12-3/TRBV12-4,TRBJ1-4,ASSLTTEGGKLF
TRBV10-3,TRBJ2-7,AISERDRSSYEQY
TRBV12-3/TRBV12-4,TRBJ2-5,ASSPSLRSAGETQY
TRBV6-6,TRBJ1-1,ASSTPGLMNTEAF
TRBV18,TRBJ1-2,ASSRQLAEANYGYT
TRBV6-2/TRBV6-3,TRBJ1-1,ASSSYRAGTEAF
TRBV20-1,TRBJ2-1,GVLGGRAHNEQF
TRBV10-3,TRBJ1-5,ATGGGEDQPQH
TRBV12-3/TRBV12-4,TRBJ1-4,ASSLGQGTEKLF
TRBV7-2,TRBJ1-2,ASSFGATDNYGYT